This TCR beta chain was obtained from a study of blood T cells in healthy people across ages. Primed by a sample-barcoded 5' primer and a J-beta primer mix, a second PCR proceeded for roughly 6 to 12 cycles. TCRdb re-called the 5' RACE reads with MiXCR, one entry per CDR3 protein. Among over 600,000 distinct CDR3 sequences listed, roughly 50% were seen once. CDR1 MNHEY and CDR2 SVGEGT come from the germline V gene. CDR3 length equals 13 residues. Study findings and constraints: When set beside aged donors, long-lived donors presented more naive CD4+ cells and higher diversity.

This clonotype has a handful of counts. The antigen remains undetermined. This TCR was recovered from a man aged 35 to 55 in good health. The sample comprised blood. The J gene is TRBJ2-5, the V gene TRBV6-2 or TRBV6-3; no firm D call. The tail of the sequence fits TRBJ2-7 better, so the J call may be wrong. DNA for the CDR3: TGTGCCAGCAGTTTTACAGCAGCCTACGAGCAGTACTTC. Residues: CASSFTAAYEQYF.